This T cell receptor beta chain was recovered during a study of blood T cell repertoires in COVID-19. Study as a whole: There were acute and convalescent COVID-19 samples, and they came from the United States, Italy and Spain. In each case, the material was cDNA or gDNA derived from T cells, B-cell-depleted T cells, or PBMCs.

This CDR3 is built from 16 residues. Germline lookup yields CDR1 SGHVS and CDR2 FNYEAQ. V was clipped by 6 bases and J by 1 base, with 18 bases between them. Each exposed participant met a COVID-19 case in the 2 weeks preceding study entry. Original methodology: Scientists estimated how many nucleated cells there were by amplifying reference gene primers. The table came from immunoSEQ multiplex PCR; TCRdb's copy has only in-frame clones and leaves some out. The V and J calls and clone size come from that table; D and trimming were worked out from the DNA. Among about 280,000 clones listed, approximately 90% were seen once.

The sample taken for sequencing was PBMCs or T cells enriched from blood (not recorded which). The receptor was isolated from a man aged 35-49 years who had been exposed to COVID-19. The chain uses TRBV7-6 and TRBJ2-5, with D perhaps matching TRBD1 (6 bases). This chain's CDR3 is CASSSTGTNLQETQYF. CDR3 DNA: TGTGCCAGCAGTTCAACCGGGACAAATCTCCAAGAGACCCAGTACTTC.